A selection of T cell receptor beta chains follows, all from one sample in a study of blood T cells in healthy people across ages. TCRdb re-analysed the 5' RACE reads in MiXCR, keeping a single row per CDR3 protein. This table holds more than 1,000,000 distinct CDR3 sequences, 25% found once. These data were likewise used in another study, on T cells of mothers and their children.

Sequenced sample: blood. The source of these receptors is a girl aged 2 to 9 in good health. The CDR3 runs from the conserved cysteine through the conserved F or W. D genes are given only for firm matches. Clone size is not always given. Where it is, it says once, few, many or a class for expanded clones.

TRBV7-7	-	TRBJ1-3	-	TGTGCTAGCAGCCCCGGACAGAGCTCTGGAAACACCATATATTTT	CASSPGQSSGNTIYF
TRBV7-2	TRBD1	TRBJ1-2	many	TGTGCCAGCAGCTTGGGGCAGACAGGGAATGGCTACACCTTC	CASSLGQTGNGYTF
TRBV24-1	TRBD2	TRBJ2-5	-	TGTGCCACCAGTGACGCTACCCCACTAGCGGGGGGCCAAGAGACCCAGTACTTC	CATSDATPLAGGQETQYF
TRBV29-1	-	TRBJ1-4	-	TGCAGCGTCCGCAACAGGGACGGGGATGAAAAACTGTTTTTT	CSVRNRDGDEKLFF
TRBV27	-	TRBJ2-1	few	TGTGCCAGCATCAAAGGGGGAAATGAGCAGTTCTTC	CASIKGGNEQFF
TRBV6-5	-	TRBJ2-2	few	TGTGCCAGCAGTTACGGAGTCGCGAACACCGGGGAGCTGTTTTTT	CASSYGVANTGELFF
TRBV11-3	-	TRBJ2-7	few	TGTGCCAGCAGCTTAATCCCTCCTGGACAGACCTACGAGCAGTACTTC	CASSLIPPGQTYEQYF
TRBV21-1	-	TRBJ1-4	few	TGTGCCAGCAGCACCACAGGGACAACTAATGAAAAACTGTTTTTT	CASSTTGTTNEKLFF
TRBV29-1	-	TRBJ2-7	-	TGCAGCGTTGCCTGGCAGATCTCCTACGAGCAGTACTTC	CSVAWQISYEQYF
TRBV9	TRBD1	TRBJ2-1	few	TGTGCCAGCAGCGTAGAGGCAGGGGGAAGGTCCTACAATGAGCAGTTCTTC	CASSVEAGGRSYNEQFF
TRBV4-3	-	TRBJ1-6	-	TGCGCCAGCAGCCTGGGGGGCTCCTATAATTCACCCCTCCACTTT	CASSLGGSYNSPLHF
TRBV7-9	-	TRBJ1-4	few	TGTGCCAGCAGCAAAGACAGAACCTATAATGAAAAACTGTTTTTT	CASSKDRTYNEKLFF
TRBV20-1	-	TRBJ2-7	few	TGCAGTGCTAGGGGGGGCGGCTACGAGCAGTACTTC	CSARGGGYEQYF
TRBV20-1	TRBD2	TRBJ2-3	-	TGCAGTGCTAGAGGTACAGCGGGGGGATTCCCCACAGATACGCAGTATTTT	CSARGTAGGFPTDTQYF
TRBV12-3/TRBV12-4	-	TRBJ2-5	-	TGTGCCAGCACTAACCTAAAGTGGGGGGTGGAGGAAGAGACCCAGTACTTC	CASTNLKWGVEEETQYF
TRBV25-1	-	TRBJ2-1	-	TGTGCCAGCAGTGATCGAAGGCACAATGAGCAGTTCTTC	CASSDRRHNEQFF
TRBV5-6	TRBD2	TRBJ2-7	-	TGTGCCAGCAGTATCCTAGCGGGGGGCCCCTACGAGCAGTACTTC	CASSILAGGPYEQYF
TRBV7-6	-	TRBJ2-5	once	TGTGCCAGCAGCTCCGGAGGGACTCCCTACCAAGAGACCCAGCACTTC	CASSSGGTPYQETQHF
TRBV5-5	-	TRBJ1-1	-	TGTGCCAGCCTAATCGGAGCAAACACTGAAGCCTTCTTT	CASLIGANTEAFF
TRBV29-1	-	TRBJ2-1	few	TGCAGCGTTGTGCGAGTCTCCTACAATGAGCAGTTCTTC	CSVVRVSYNEQFF
TRBV7-3	-	TRBJ1-2	-	TGTGCCAGCTACAGAAGGCCAGGGTGGTTGATGGGCCTTAACTATGGCTACACCTTC	CASYRRPGWLMGLNYGYTF
TRBV21-1	-	TRBJ2-5	-	TGTGCCAGCGGATTAAACCCGGGGGGGTCAGGTGAGACCCAGTACTTC	CASGLNPGGSGETQYF
TRBV10-3	TRBD2	TRBJ2-1	few	TGTGCCATCAGTGACGCCACCGGGACTAGCAATGAGCAGTTCTTC	CAISDATGTSNEQFF
TRBV6-5	-	TRBJ2-3	-	TGTGCCAGCAGTTCGCCTCGGGGGTTGCTAGCTTCAGATACGCAGTATTTT	CASSSPRGLLASDTQYF
TRBV5-5	-	TRBJ2-4	-	TGTGCCAGCAGCTTTAAGGGGATCATTCAGTACTTC	CASSFKGIIQYF
TRBV6-1	-	TRBJ2-7	few	TGTGCCAGCAGTGATGTCCCGGGACACTCGGACGAGCAGTACTTC	CASSDVPGHSDEQYF
TRBV7-2	-	TRBJ1-6	-	TGTGCCAGCAGCCCCCGTCGAGGGACTTCACCCCTCCACTTT	CASSPRRGTSPLHF
TRBV11-2	-	TRBJ2-7	many	TGTGCCAGCAGCTTCCCGAGCTCCTACGAGCAGTACTTC	CASSFPSSYEQYF
TRBV20-1	TRBD1	TRBJ1-5	once	TGCAGTGCTTCGTGGACAGGGTATAGCAATCAGCCCCAGCATTTT	CSASWTGYSNQPQHF
TRBV25-1	-	TRBJ2-1	-	TGTGCCAGCTCTTATACACCGGGACCCAATGAGCAGTTCTTC	CASSYTPGPNEQFF
TRBV20-1	-	TRBJ2-7	-	TGCAGTGCTATCCATTTGGCCCTTCTCGAGCAGTACTTC	CSAIHLALLEQYF
TRBV5-5	TRBD2	TRBJ2-1	-	TGTGCCAGCAGCGATAGCGGGGGGGCCGAGCAGTTCTTC	CASSDSGGAEQFF
TRBV6-6	TRBD1	TRBJ2-5	few	TGTGCCAGCAGTGACAGGGGGAGGGCGGGGGAGACCCAGTACTTC	CASSDRGRAGETQYF
TRBV4-3	-	TRBJ2-7	few	TGCGCCAGCAGCCAAGGCTTCCTCAACAACTACGAGCAGTACTTC	CASSQGFLNNYEQYF
TRBV25-1	-	TRBJ2-1	-	TGTGCCAGCAGTGATCAAAGACTGAACAGAGCCTACAATGAGCAGTTCTTC	CASSDQRLNRAYNEQFF
TRBV29-1	-	TRBJ2-7	-	TGCAGCGTCGTCGACAGCCGCTGCGAGCAGTACTTC	CSVVDSRCEQYF
TRBV7-2	-	TRBJ2-5	-	TGTGCCAGCAGCCCGGGGGCCACGGGGGAGACCCAGTACTTC	CASSPGATGETQYF